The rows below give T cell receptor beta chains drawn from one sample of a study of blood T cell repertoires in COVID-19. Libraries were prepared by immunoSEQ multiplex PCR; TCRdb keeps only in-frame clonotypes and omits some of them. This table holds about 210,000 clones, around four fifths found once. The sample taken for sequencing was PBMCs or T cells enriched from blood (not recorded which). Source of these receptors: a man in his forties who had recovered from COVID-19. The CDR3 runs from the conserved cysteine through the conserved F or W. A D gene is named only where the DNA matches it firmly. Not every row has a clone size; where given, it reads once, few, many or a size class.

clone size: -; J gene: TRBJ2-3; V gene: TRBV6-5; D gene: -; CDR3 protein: CASSYSRIVAGDTQYF; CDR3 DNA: TGTGCCAGCAGTTACTCAAGAATCGTCGCGGGAGATACGCAGTATTTT
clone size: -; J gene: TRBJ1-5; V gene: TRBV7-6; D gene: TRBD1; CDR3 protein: CASSYRRGQDAGPQHF; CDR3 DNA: TGTGCCAGCAGCTATAGGCGGGGACAGGACGCTGGGCCCCAGCATTTT
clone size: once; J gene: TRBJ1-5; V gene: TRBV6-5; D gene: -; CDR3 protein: CASNKRGGNQPQHF; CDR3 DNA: TGTGCCAGCAACAAAAGAGGTGGCAATCAGCCCCAGCATTTT
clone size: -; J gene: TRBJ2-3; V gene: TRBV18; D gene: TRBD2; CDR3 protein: CASSRRTSGASSTDTQYF; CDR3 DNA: TGTGCCAGCTCCCGCCGGACTAGCGGGGCCTCTAGCACAGATACGCAGTATTTT
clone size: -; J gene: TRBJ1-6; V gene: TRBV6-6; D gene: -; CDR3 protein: CASSPDRSGGNSPLHF; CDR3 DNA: TGTGCCAGCAGTCCCGACAGGTCGGGGGGGAATTCACCCCTCCACTTT
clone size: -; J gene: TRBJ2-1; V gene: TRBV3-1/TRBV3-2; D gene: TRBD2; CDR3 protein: CASSWTSGPYNEQFF; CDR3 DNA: TGTGCCAGCAGCTGGACTAGCGGGCCCTACAATGAGCAGTTCTTC
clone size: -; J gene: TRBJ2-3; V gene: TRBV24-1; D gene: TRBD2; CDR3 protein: CATSDRRLAGGLVTQYF; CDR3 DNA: TGTGCCACCAGTGACCGAAGACTAGCGGGAGGTCTAGTTACGCAGTATTTT
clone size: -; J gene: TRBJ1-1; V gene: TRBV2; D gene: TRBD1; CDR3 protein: CASSESAGGSNIAFF; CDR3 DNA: TGTGCCAGCAGTGAATCGGCAGGGGGCTCAAATATAGCTTTCTTT
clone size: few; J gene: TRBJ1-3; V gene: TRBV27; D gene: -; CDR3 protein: CASSRGGSGDTIYF; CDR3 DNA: TGTGCCAGTTCCCGAGGAGGCTCTGGGGACACCATATATTTT
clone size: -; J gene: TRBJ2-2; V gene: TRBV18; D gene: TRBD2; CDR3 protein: CASSPPSGGKNTGELFF; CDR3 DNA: TGTGCCAGCTCACCACCTAGCGGGGGGAAGAACACCGGGGAGCTGTTTTTT
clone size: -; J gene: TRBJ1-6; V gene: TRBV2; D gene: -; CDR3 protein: CASSSQQSPNSPLHF; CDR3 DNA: TGTGCCAGCAGTTCACAACAGAGTCCGAATTCACCCCTCCACTTT
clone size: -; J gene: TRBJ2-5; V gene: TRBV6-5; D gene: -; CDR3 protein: CASSLAGYQETQYF; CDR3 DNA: TGTGCCAGCAGTTTGGCGGGGTACCAAGAGACCCAGTACTTC
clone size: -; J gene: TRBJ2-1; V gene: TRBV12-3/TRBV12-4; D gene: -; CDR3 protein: CASSPGAVYHQFF; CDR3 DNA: TGTGCCAGCAGTCCTGGGGCGGTTTATCACCAGTTCTTC
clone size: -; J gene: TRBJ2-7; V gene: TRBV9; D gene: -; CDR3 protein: CASSETHEVTYEQYF; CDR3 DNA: TGTGCCAGCAGCGAGACTCATGAGGTTACCTACGAGCAGTACTTC
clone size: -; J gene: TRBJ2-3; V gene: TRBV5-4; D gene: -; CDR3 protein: CASSLGRARDTQYF; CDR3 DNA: TGTGCCAGCAGCCTCGGGCGGGCTCGCGATACGCAGTATTTT